Reported below is one T cell receptor (beta chain). This sample stems from a study of blood T cells in healthy people across ages. Trimming pared 1 base from V and 3 bases from J, leaving 13 bases between. CDR1 SGHTA and CDR2 FQGNSA come from the germline V gene. The length of the CDR3 is 16 residues. A J-beta primer mix and a sample-barcoded 5' primer were used in a second PCR of about 7 to 12 cycles. MiXCR, run by TCRdb on the 5' RACE reads, gives a single entry per CDR3 protein. This sample has over a million distinct CDR3 sequences; about 40% occur once, and the top ten carry 7% to 9%. The TCR sequence derives from a woman under 30 in good health. This chain connects TRBV7-2 to TRBJ1-5; D not resolved. Sequences were obtained from blood. CDR3 residues: CASSLGMERINQPQHF. CDR3 DNA sequence: TGTGCCAGCAGCTTAGGTATGGAAAGGATCAATCAGCCCCAGCATTTT.